The 22 T cell receptor beta chains below come from one sample, sequenced in a study of Graves' ophthalmopathy and Graves' hyperthyroidism. For repertoire sequencing, the TCR beta CDR3 regions were amplified from RNA transcripts. Investigators did first-round RT-PCR with HTBI primers, then second-round multiplex PCR. Via MiXCR, TCRdb re-called the multiplex PCR reads, giving one row per CDR3 protein. The profile shows 300,000 to 500,000 distinct CDR3 sequences, 15% of them singletons. The source material was peripheral blood. These receptors originate from a woman under 30 with stable Graves' hyperthyroidism.

This clonotype appeared many times. The chain has TRBV27 and TRBJ2-7; 7 nucleotides match TRBD1. The CDR3 runs 15 residues. Per the germline V gene, CDR1 is MNHEY and CDR2 is SMNVEV (reference sequence). V lost 4 bases, J lost 0 bases, and 6 bases stayed unmatched. The CDR3 spells CASSSDRASSYEQYF. CDR3 sequence (DNA): TGTGCCAGCAGTTCAGACAGGGCAAGCTCCTACGAGCAGTACTTC.

The V gene is TRBV2, the J gene TRBJ1-5, with D possibly matching TRBD1 (6 bases). This CDR3 spans 13 amino acids. Looked up from germline, CDR1 is SNHLY and CDR2 is FYNNEI. Trimming removed 4 bases from V and 6 bases from J, with 10 bases in between. The CDR3 here is CASSGQVFQPQHF. The DNA of the CDR3 is TGTGCCAGCAGTGGACAGGTATTTCAGCCCCAGCATTTT.

This clonotype was counted many times. The rearrangement links TRBV11-2 to TRBJ1-2; D is ambiguous. The ends were cut back, 5 bases at V and 4 bases at J, with 11 bases in the middle. This CDR3 has 13 amino acids. Germline-derived CDR1 and CDR2 are SGHAT and FQNNGV. CDR3 loop: CASSRGMGYGYTF. The CDR3 DNA reads as TGTGCCAGCAGCCGAGGGATGGGCTATGGCTACACCTTC.

This clonotype showed up many times. The rearrangement links TRBV4-2 to TRBJ2-2; 13 bases map to TRBD2. The germline gives CDR1 LGHNA, CDR2 YNFKEQ. CDR3 length: 18 amino acids. With V trimmed by 4 bases and J by 3 bases, 8 bases remained unmatched. The CDR3 region has the DNA TGTGCCAGCAGCCCCGGGACTAGCGGGACTCCCTACACCGGGGAGCTGTTTTTT. Translating gives CASSPGTSGTPYTGELFF.

This clonotype was picked up many times. The chain links TRBV18 to TRBJ1-1; D remains ambiguous. Germline V gives CDR1 KGHSH, CDR2 LQKENI. V was clipped by 3 bases and J by 6 bases, with 14 bases between them. The CDR3 is 14 residues long. The CDR3 loop is CASSPEGRVAEAFF. The CDR3 coding sequence is TGTGCCAGCTCACCCGAAGGCCGGGTCGCTGAAGCTTTCTTT. The full variable domain, its missing parts supplied by reference TRBV18 and TRBJ1-1, is NAGVMQNPRHLVRRRGQEARLRCSPMKGHSHVYWYRQLPEEGLKFMVYLQKENIIDESGMPKERFSAEFPKEGPSILRIQQVVRGDSAAYFCASSPEGRVAEAFFGQGTRLTVV.

Many counts were recorded for this clonotype. V gene TRBV7-8 combines with J gene TRBJ1-2, with D perhaps TRBD1 (5 bases). Trimming removed 4 bases at V and 8 bases at J, with 26 bases between. The CDR3 contains 17 residues. Germline V gives CDR1 SGHVS, CDR2 FQNEAQ. The CDR3 coding sequence is TGTGCCAGCAGCTATCCACTGGGCGGAGGAAGGGGTAGGGGCTACACCTTC. Its protein is CASSYPLGGGRGRGYTF.

This clonotype was detected many times. For the CDR3, the DNA is TGTGCCAGCAGATTTCACGGACAGGGAGGCTACGAGCAGTACTTC. This codes for CASRFHGQGGYEQYF. The J gene is TRBJ2-7, the V gene TRBV6-2 or TRBV6-3, with 8 positions matching TRBD1. This CDR3 is 15 amino acids long. Germline lookup yields CDR1 MNHEY and CDR2 SVGEGT. V trimming: 6 bases; J trimming: 3 bases; junction bases outside the gene matches: 10.

This clonotype was counted at least ten times. V gene TRBV10-1 combines with J gene TRBJ1-2; D unclear. V lost 5 bases, J lost 2 bases, and 9 bases lay in between. This CDR3 is built from 13 residues. Germline V gene lookup returns CDR1 WNHNN and CDR2 SYGVQD (reference sequence). In DNA, the CDR3 is TGCGCCAGCAGTCCGGGCGAGAACTATGGCTACACCTTC. Translated, it gives CASSPGENYGYTF.

This clonotype was counted many times. The chain couples TRBV6-1 to TRBJ2-7, with a weak D call TRBD2 (6 bases). V was clipped by 2 bases and J by 9 bases, with 20 bases between them. CDR1 and CDR2 (germline): MNHNS, SASEGT. The CDR3 length is 15 residues. This CDR3 reads CASSEFRGFRRGQYF. The CDR3 bases are TGTGCCAGCAGTGAATTTCGGGGGTTCCGTCGAGGGCAGTACTTC.

With regard to this clonotype: Since a much larger clone is just one base distant, this may be a read error. The chain uses TRBV6-1 and TRBJ1-5; D not certain. The V end lost 2 bases, the J end lost 6 bases, and 14 bases lay between the germline ends. Germline CDR1 reads MNHNS; CDR2 reads SASEGT. The CDR3 is 15 residues long. The CDR3 is CASSESSGEAQPQHF. The DNA of the CDR3 is TGTGCCAGCAGTGAATCAAGCGGGGAGGCTCAGCCCCAGCATTTT.

The sample holds many counts of this clonotype. The V gene is TRBV28, the J gene TRBJ1-1, with D hard to call. This CDR3 comprises 14 residues. V lost 7 bases and J lost 0, with 12 bases in between. Germline CDR1 MDHEN, CDR2 SYDVKM. CDR3 DNA sequence: TGTGCCAGCAAACGGTACGGGGTGAACACTGAAGCTTTCTTT. Protein sequence: CASKRYGVNTEAFF.

A note on this clonotype: At one of its ends the junction is not consistent with the germline gene, which may arise from a read error. The rearrangement uses TRBV18 and TRBJ2-7; 7 bases are shared with TRBD1. This CDR3 spans 13 amino acids. The germline CDR1 and CDR2 sequences are KGHSH and LQKENI. CDR3 DNA: TGTGCCGGCTCACCAGGACAGGTGGGCGAACAGTACTTC. Encoded protein: CAGSPGQVGEQYF.

This clonotype was found many times. The chain employs TRBV6-5 and TRBJ1-2; D is perhaps TRBD1 (5 bases). Trimming left V 2 bases short and J 5 bases short, with 18 bases between. The germline CDR1 and CDR2 sequences are MNHEY and SVGAGI. CDR3 size: 16 residues. In DNA, the CDR3 is TGTGCCAGCAGTTACGGAGGGGCGCAGTACATTTATGGCTACACCTTC. Translation: CASSYGGAQYIYGYTF.

This clonotype was detected many times. Written as DNA, the CDR3 is TGCGCCAGCAGCTTGGGAACAGGGCTTGGCGCTGAAGCTTTCTTT. It specifies CASSLGTGLGAEAFF. The chain employs TRBV5-1 and TRBJ1-1; D is possibly TRBD1 (6 bases). The CDR3 covers 15 residues. The V gene lost 0 bases and the J gene lost 6 bases, with 15 bases spanning the gap. Germline values: CDR1 SGHRS, CDR2 YFSETQ.

Only a few counts were recorded for this clonotype. The chain joins TRBV2 to TRBJ2-5; tentative D call: TRBD1 (6 bases). The V and J ends lost 7 bases and 7 bases respectively, with 16 bases between them. The CDR3 length is 13 residues. CDR1 and CDR2 from the germline V gene are SNHLY and FYNNEI. Here the CDR3 DNA reads TGTGCCAGCACAGGGGAATCCCCCGGGACCCAGTACTTC. Amino acid sequence: CASTGESPGTQYF.

This clonotype came up many times. This chain joins TRBV9 and TRBJ2-7; 10 bases are shared with TRBD1. Germline trimming cut 5 bases from V and 6 bases from J; bases unmatched to any gene: 8. Germline CDR1 reads SGDLS; CDR2 reads YYNGEE. CDR3 length equals 14 residues. For the CDR3, the DNA is TGTGCCAGCAGTCACGGGACAGGGGTCGGCGAGCAGTACTTC. It codes for CASSHGTGVGEQYF.

The chain combines TRBV13 with TRBJ1-1, with D unresolved. From germline, CDR1 is PRHDT and CDR2 FYEKMQ (reference sequence). The CDR3 contains 13 residues. Trimming shortened V by 5 bases and J by 4 bases, and 11 bases separated the two germline ends. In nucleotides, the CDR3 is TGTGCCAGCAGCGGGTTGTATGGCACTGAAGCTTTCTTT. Its translation is CASSGLYGTEAFF.

This clonotype was seen only a few times. The genes are TRBV5-1 and TRBJ1-2; 7 bases match TRBD1. With 4 bases clipped from V and 4 bases from J, the junction kept 7 bases outside the gene matches. Germline CDR1 SGHRS, CDR2 YFSETQ. The CDR3 has 14 residues. The CDR3 DNA is TGCGCCAGCAGCATTCACCAGGGGGGCTATGGCTACACCTTC. Its translation is CASSIHQGGYGYTF.

This clonotype has at least ten counts. The V gene is TRBV28, the J gene TRBJ2-7, with D perhaps matching TRBD2 (6 bases). Trimming stripped 3 bases from V and 3 bases from J, with 12 bases between. The CDR3 consists of 14 residues. Germline-derived CDR1 and CDR2 are MDHEN and SYDVKM. CDR3 residues: CASSLGGVRYEQYF. The DNA for the CDR3 is TGTGCCAGCAGTTTGGGCGGGGTTCGCTACGAGCAGTACTTC. Full variable domain (missing parts from reference TRBV28 and TRBJ2-7): DVKVTQSSRYLVKRTGEKVFLECVQDMDHENMFWYRQDPGLGLRLIYFSYDVKMKEKGDIPEGYSVSREKKERFSLILESASTNQTSMYLCASSLGGVRYEQYFGPGTRLTVT.

The table lists this clonotype with many counts. This chain links TRBV2 with TRBJ1-2; weak D call: TRBD1 (6 bases). V lost 10 bases and J lost 4, with 16 bases in between. The CDR3 is 13 residues long. Germline V gives CDR1 SNHLY, CDR2 FYNNEI. CDR3 sequence reads: CATQGVVGYGYTF. CDR3 nucleotides: TGTGCCACACAGGGAGTGGTCGGCTATGGCTACACCTTC.

This clonotype occurred many times. J is TRBJ1-5 and V is TRBV12-3 or TRBV12-4; D is ambiguous. This CDR3 is 14 amino acids long. The V gene lost 0 bases and the J gene lost 7 bases, with 10 bases spanning the gap. Here the CDR3 reads CASSLAGRQQPQHF. The CDR3 DNA reads as TGTGCCAGCAGTTTAGCAGGGCGGCAGCAGCCCCAGCATTTT.

This clonotype was counted at least ten times. The V call is TRBV12-5, the J call TRBJ1-5; D remains ambiguous. The V end lost 9 bases, the J end lost 8 bases, and 14 bases lay between the germline ends. There are 12 residues in the CDR3. Looked up from germline, CDR1 is LGHNT and CDR2 is FRNRAP. In DNA form, the CDR3 reads TGTGCTAGAACCGGGCCCGTTAAGCCCCAGCATTTT. As protein: CARTGPVKPQHF.